A selection of T cell receptor beta chains follows, all from one sample in a study of blood T cell repertoires in COVID-19. Using immunoSEQ multiplex PCR, the repertoire was profiled, and TCRdb retains in-frame clones only, with some absent. The table lists over 200,000 clones, around 88% of them singletons. The material sequenced was peripheral blood. The receptors come from a man older than 75 with acute or convalescent COVID-19. Both conserved end residues are part of each CDR3. D genes are given only for firm matches. Size is stated for part of the rows, as once, few or many counts, or as a class when the clone is expanded.

-,TRBJ2-2,TRBD1,TRBV25-1,CASSDPQGSPNTGELFF,TGTGCCAGCAGTGACCCACAGGGGTCCCCGAACACCGGGGAGCTGTTTTTT
few,TRBJ2-7,-,TRBV7-9,CASSPGVSPEYEQYF,TGTGCCAGCAGCCCCGGAGTTAGTCCCGAATACGAGCAGTACTTC
-,TRBJ2-2,-,TRBV30,CAWSGGPGELFF,TGTGCCTGGAGTGGGGGGCCCGGGGAGCTGTTTTTT
-,TRBJ2-2,-,TRBV6-5,CASSYSNEAGELFF,TGTGCCAGCAGTTACTCGAACGAGGCCGGGGAGCTGTTTTTT
-,TRBJ2-2,TRBD2,TRBV28,CASTGLPNTGELFF,TGTGCCAGCACGGGACTACCGAACACCGGGGAGCTGTTTTTT
-,TRBJ1-5,-,TRBV19,CASSSQGEQPQHF,TGTGCCAGTAGTTCACAGGGTGAACAGCCCCAGCATTTT
-,TRBJ2-1,-,TRBV3-1/TRBV3-2,CASSQGVRGNEQFF,TGTGCCAGCAGCCAAGGGGTAAGAGGCAATGAGCAGTTCTTC
-,TRBJ1-5,TRBD1,TRBV2,CASSRDRGDQPQHF,TGTGCCAGCAGCCGGGACAGGGGTGATCAGCCCCAGCATTTT
-,TRBJ2-7,-,TRBV7-2,CASSYGGGGNYEQYF,TGTGCCAGCAGCTACGGAGGGGGGGGAAACTACGAGCAGTACTTC
-,TRBJ2-2,TRBD2,TRBV5-4,CASSLALAGTGELFF,TGTGCCAGCAGCTTGGCTCTAGCGGGCACCGGGGAGCTGTTTTTT
-,TRBJ2-2,TRBD1,TRBV4-2,CASSLRPIGQGPGELFF,TGTGCCAGCAGCCTCCGGCCGATAGGACAGGGGCCCGGGGAGCTGTTTTTT
-,TRBJ2-2,-,TRBV4-1,CASSQDAGLVGGELFF,TGCGCCAGCAGCCAAGATGCCGGGTTGGTTGGCGGGGAGCTGTTTTTT
-,TRBJ2-5,TRBD2,TRBV7-2,CASSREVIETQYF,TGTGCCAGCAGCCGGGAGGTTATAGAGACCCAGTACTTC
-,TRBJ2-7,-,TRBV20-1,CSASRAEQYF,TGCAGTGCTAGCAGGGCCGAGCAGTACTTC
once,TRBJ2-7,-,TRBV28,CASSLARGPEQYF,TGTGCCAGCAGTTTAGCGCGGGGACCCGAGCAGTACTTC
once,TRBJ2-3,-,TRBV7-2,CASSLIRYTDTQYF,TGTGCCAGCAGCTTAATCAGGTACACAGATACGCAGTATTTT
-,TRBJ2-7,TRBD2,TRBV5-1,CASSLITSGTYEQYF,TGCGCCAGCAGCCTTATCACTAGCGGAACCTACGAGCAGTACTTC
-,TRBJ2-7,-,TRBV5-1,CASSLAPTTATYEQYF,TGCGCCAGCAGCTTGGCTCCTACGACAGCTACCTACGAGCAGTACTTC
-,TRBJ1-5,-,TRBV19,CASSRAGWNQPQHF,TGTGCCAGTAGTAGGGCAGGGTGGAATCAGCCCCAGCATTTT
-,TRBJ1-1,-,TRBV3-1/TRBV3-2,CASTPGGRHEAFF,TGTGCCAGCACCCCGGGGGGGAGACATGAAGCTTTCTTT
-,TRBJ2-3,-,TRBV2,CASKYWSLGTDTQYF,TGTGCCAGCAAGTATTGGAGCCTTGGCACAGATACGCAGTATTTT
-,TRBJ2-7,TRBD1,TRBV27,CASKEDRGYEQYF,TGTGCCAGCAAGGAGGACAGGGGCTACGAGCAGTACTTC